A selection of T cell receptor beta chains follows, all from one sample in a study of cytomegalovirus exposure and HLA in healthy donors. TCRdb keeps only in-frame clones here, not all; method: immunoSEQ multiplex PCR. This table holds about 120,000 clones, 65% to 80% found once. Material for sequencing was PBMCs. All receptors come from a man younger than 35 in good health and CMV-seropositive. Both conserved end residues are part of each CDR3. D genes are given only for firm matches. Rows may omit the clone size; those that give it use once, few, many or a size class.

d_gene: .
j_gene: TRBJ1-4
abundance: .
v_gene: TRBV29-1
CDR3nt: TGCGGGATGGTGCTCCCTCCCCGGCCAGGGCTGGGTGAAAAACTGTTTTTT
CDR3aa: CGMVLPPRPGLGEKLFF

d_gene: TRBD1
j_gene: TRBJ1-1
abundance: few
v_gene: TRBV6-6
CDR3nt: TGTGCCAGCAGCCCCCAGGGGGCGGACACTGAAGCTTTCTTT
CDR3aa: CASSPQGADTEAFF

d_gene: TRBD1
j_gene: TRBJ2-2
abundance: .
v_gene: TRBV29-1
CDR3nt: TGCAGCGTTGTACGACAGGGTGTCGGGGAGCTGTTTTTT
CDR3aa: CSVVRQGVGELFF

d_gene: .
j_gene: TRBJ2-7
abundance: few
v_gene: TRBV2
CDR3nt: TGTGCCAGCTCTAGGCTCTCCTACGAGCAGTACTTC
CDR3aa: CASSRLSYEQYF

d_gene: .
j_gene: TRBJ1-3
abundance: few
v_gene: TRBV7-9
CDR3nt: TGTGCCAGCATCCAGACGGGTATCTCTGGAAACACCATATATTTT
CDR3aa: CASIQTGISGNTIYF

d_gene: .
j_gene: TRBJ1-2
abundance: once
v_gene: TRBV20-1
CDR3nt: TGCAGTGCTCCCGTGGCACGAAGCTACACCTTC
CDR3aa: CSAPVARSYTF

d_gene: TRBD1
j_gene: TRBJ1-5
abundance: .
v_gene: TRBV30
CDR3nt: TGTGCCTGGAGTAAGGGGGCAAATAGCAATCAGCCCCAGCATTTT
CDR3aa: CAWSKGANSNQPQHF

d_gene: TRBD2
j_gene: TRBJ2-7
abundance: .
v_gene: TRBV6-1
CDR3nt: TGTGCCAGCAGTGCCTCTAGCGGCCGCCCGGGGGAGCAGTACTTC
CDR3aa: CASSASSGRPGEQYF

d_gene: TRBD1
j_gene: TRBJ1-6
abundance: .
v_gene: TRBV28
CDR3nt: TGTGCCAGCACCACAGGGGGAGGTAATTCACCCCTCCACTTT
CDR3aa: CASTTGGGNSPLHF

d_gene: .
j_gene: TRBJ1-2
abundance: .
v_gene: TRBV10-2
CDR3nt: TGCGCCAGCAGTGATCGGAACTATGGCTACACCTTC
CDR3aa: CASSDRNYGYTF

d_gene: TRBD1
j_gene: TRBJ1-1
abundance: .
v_gene: TRBV2
CDR3nt: TGTGCCAGCAGACCCACCCGGACAGGGAGAACTGAAGCTTTCTTT
CDR3aa: CASRPTRTGRTEAFF

d_gene: TRBD1
j_gene: TRBJ2-7
abundance: .
v_gene: TRBV7-9
CDR3nt: TGTGCCAGCAGCTTAGCGTTCGGACAGGGAGGCTACGAGCAGTACTTC
CDR3aa: CASSLAFGQGGYEQYF

d_gene: TRBD2
j_gene: TRBJ2-7
abundance: .
v_gene: TRBV6-6
CDR3nt: TGTGCCAGCAGTTACTCGGATAGCGGGTACGAGCAGTACTTC
CDR3aa: CASSYSDSGYEQYF

d_gene: TRBD2
j_gene: TRBJ2-1
abundance: few
v_gene: TRBV4-2
CDR3nt: TGTGCCAGCAGCCGACTAGCGGACTATCTCGGCAATGAGCAGTTCTTC
CDR3aa: CASSRLADYLGNEQFF

d_gene: .
j_gene: TRBJ1-2
abundance: .
v_gene: TRBV7-8
CDR3nt: TGTGCCAGCAGCTTAGACCCCACTGGTCCTGGCTACACCTTC
CDR3aa: CASSLDPTGPGYTF

d_gene: .
j_gene: TRBJ2-1
abundance: .
v_gene: TRBV29-1
CDR3nt: TGCAGCGCTGGAGCCGGAGGGAGGCAGTTCTTC
CDR3aa: CSAGAGGRQFF

d_gene: TRBD1
j_gene: TRBJ2-7
abundance: .
v_gene: TRBV5-1
CDR3nt: TGCGCCAGCAGCTCCAGGGACAGGGTGGACGAGCAGTACTTC
CDR3aa: CASSSRDRVDEQYF

d_gene: TRBD1
j_gene: TRBJ1-3
abundance: few
v_gene: TRBV6-1
CDR3nt: TGTGCCAGCAGGCTAGGGACAGGGCCCTGGGACACCATATATTTT
CDR3aa: CASRLGTGPWDTIYF

d_gene: TRBD2
j_gene: TRBJ2-1
abundance: .
v_gene: TRBV5-1
CDR3nt: TGCGCCAGCAGCATGGGGTCGAGTAGCGGGAGCTCCTACAATGAGCAGTTCTTC
CDR3aa: CASSMGSSSGSSYNEQFF

d_gene: TRBD1
j_gene: TRBJ1-4
abundance: .
v_gene: TRBV9
CDR3nt: TGTGCCAGCAGCGAGCAGACAGGGGGCCGTGAAAAACTGTTTTTT
CDR3aa: CASSEQTGGREKLFF

d_gene: TRBD2
j_gene: TRBJ2-5
abundance: .
v_gene: TRBV27
CDR3nt: TGTGCCAGCAGTTTATTCCTAGCGGGCAAAGGAACCCAGTACTTC
CDR3aa: CASSLFLAGKGTQYF

d_gene: TRBD1
j_gene: TRBJ2-5
abundance: .
v_gene: TRBV28
CDR3nt: TGTGCCAGCAGTCCGGACAGGGGGCGCGGAGAGACCCAGTACTTC
CDR3aa: CASSPDRGRGETQYF

d_gene: .
j_gene: TRBJ2-2
abundance: .
v_gene: TRBV5-1
CDR3nt: TGCGCCAGCAGCTTGGGGGACTTGTCCGGCGGGGAGCTGTTTTTT
CDR3aa: CASSLGDLSGGELFF

d_gene: TRBD1
j_gene: TRBJ1-5
abundance: .
v_gene: TRBV28
CDR3nt: TGTGCCAGCAGCTCTCCCGGACAGGGCAATCAGCCCCAGCATTTT
CDR3aa: CASSSPGQGNQPQHF

d_gene: .
j_gene: TRBJ1-1
abundance: .
v_gene: TRBV5-4
CDR3nt: TGTGCCAGCAGCTTGGCAGGGGTAGTTATAAACACTGAAGCTTTCTTT
CDR3aa: CASSLAGVVINTEAFF

d_gene: TRBD1
j_gene: TRBJ2-4
abundance: .
v_gene: TRBV5-1
CDR3nt: TGCGCCAGCAGCTTACAGGGGGACAGTCAGTACTTC
CDR3aa: CASSLQGDSQYF

d_gene: TRBD1
j_gene: TRBJ1-1
abundance: .
v_gene: TRBV10-3
CDR3nt: TGTGCCATCAGTGAGCCGAGAAGGGACAGGGTGATGGGCACTGAAGCTTTCTTT
CDR3aa: CAISEPRRDRVMGTEAFF

d_gene: .
j_gene: TRBJ1-2
abundance: once
v_gene: TRBV28
CDR3nt: TGTGCCAGCAGGGCATGGACAGCCTATGGCTACACCTTC
CDR3aa: CASRAWTAYGYTF

d_gene: .
j_gene: TRBJ2-7
abundance: .
v_gene: TRBV10-3
CDR3nt: TGTGCCATCGGACAGACCTACGAGCAGTACTTC
CDR3aa: CAIGQTYEQYF

d_gene: TRBD2
j_gene: TRBJ2-1
abundance: once
v_gene: TRBV6-5
CDR3nt: TGTGCCAGCACCGTAGCGGGAGGTACGAATGAGCAGTTCTTC
CDR3aa: CASTVAGGTNEQFF

d_gene: TRBD1
j_gene: TRBJ1-1
abundance: .
v_gene: TRBV28
CDR3nt: TGTGCCAGCAGACCTAGGGGGACAGGGGAGGGTGAAGCTTTCTTT
CDR3aa: CASRPRGTGEGEAFF

d_gene: .
j_gene: TRBJ1-2
abundance: few
v_gene: TRBV6-1
CDR3nt: TGTGCCAGCAGTGAAGCGCGGGGGATTAGCCGAGGCTACACCTTC
CDR3aa: CASSEARGISRGYTF

d_gene: TRBD1
j_gene: TRBJ2-7
abundance: .
v_gene: TRBV7-9
CDR3nt: TGTGCCAGCAGCAGGACAGGGAGCGCGTCCTACGAGCAGTACTTC
CDR3aa: CASSRTGSASYEQYF

d_gene: .
j_gene: TRBJ1-6
abundance: .
v_gene: TRBV5-6
CDR3nt: TGTGCCAGCAGCTTGAGGCCAGGGTCACCCCTCCACTTT
CDR3aa: CASSLRPGSPLHF

d_gene: .
j_gene: TRBJ2-7
abundance: .
v_gene: TRBV20-1
CDR3nt: TGCAGTGCTAGAGATATATACGAGCAGTACTTC
CDR3aa: CSARDIYEQYF

d_gene: TRBD1
j_gene: TRBJ2-3
abundance: .
v_gene: TRBV25-1
CDR3nt: TGTGCCAGCAGTGGCGGACAGGGGTTCACAGATACGCAGTATTTT
CDR3aa: CASSGGQGFTDTQYF

d_gene: .
j_gene: TRBJ1-3
abundance: .
v_gene: TRBV5-4
CDR3nt: TGTGCCAGCAGCTTCAGGACGGGAAGCTCTGGAAACACCATATATTTT
CDR3aa: CASSFRTGSSGNTIYF

d_gene: .
j_gene: TRBJ2-7
abundance: .
v_gene: TRBV29-1
CDR3nt: TGCAGCGTCGGCGGAGTACTCTACGAGCAGTACTTC
CDR3aa: CSVGGVLYEQYF

d_gene: .
j_gene: TRBJ1-1
abundance: .
v_gene: TRBV4-2
CDR3nt: TGTGCCAGCAGCCACCTAATCAGGGGTCAGAACACTGAAGCTTTCTTT
CDR3aa: CASSHLIRGQNTEAFF

d_gene: TRBD1
j_gene: TRBJ2-1
abundance: .
v_gene: TRBV11-1
CDR3nt: TGTGCCAGCAGCGTTCGACAGGGAACCTACAATGAGCAGTTCTTC
CDR3aa: CASSVRQGTYNEQFF

d_gene: .
j_gene: TRBJ1-2
abundance: .
v_gene: TRBV30
CDR3nt: TGTGCCTGGAGTTTGGGGGCAGGCGGCTACACCTTC
CDR3aa: CAWSLGAGGYTF

d_gene: TRBD2
j_gene: TRBJ2-3
abundance: .
v_gene: TRBV5-1
CDR3nt: TGCGCCAGCAGCTTGGGCGGGAGGTCAGATACGCAGTATTTT
CDR3aa: CASSLGGRSDTQYF

d_gene: .
j_gene: TRBJ1-2
abundance: .
v_gene: TRBV7-9
CDR3nt: TGTGCCAGCAGCCATGACAGTTCTGGCTACACCTTC
CDR3aa: CASSHDSSGYTF

d_gene: TRBD1
j_gene: TRBJ2-6
abundance: .
v_gene: TRBV5-1
CDR3nt: TGCGCCAGCACCCCTCAGGGGGCCGGGGCCAACGGCCTGACTTTC
CDR3aa: CASTPQGAGANGLTF

d_gene: .
j_gene: TRBJ1-6
abundance: .
v_gene: TRBV5-8
CDR3nt: TGTGCCAGCAGCTTGGAAGGGGCCCTAAATTCACCCCTCCACTTT
CDR3aa: CASSLEGALNSPLHF

d_gene: TRBD2
j_gene: TRBJ2-1
abundance: once
v_gene: TRBV4-1
CDR3nt: TGCGCCAGCAGCCCGGGACTAGCGGGAGGTCGGAATGAGCAGTTCTTC
CDR3aa: CASSPGLAGGRNEQFF

d_gene: TRBD2
j_gene: TRBJ2-1
abundance: .
v_gene: TRBV5-4
CDR3nt: TGTGCCACCCCCGGGGGGGAGTCTTCCTACAATGAGCAGTTCTTC
CDR3aa: CATPGGESSYNEQFF

d_gene: .
j_gene: TRBJ2-7
abundance: .
v_gene: TRBV11-2
CDR3nt: TGTGCCAGCAGCTCAGGGTCCTACGAGCAGTACTTC
CDR3aa: CASSSGSYEQYF

d_gene: TRBD1
j_gene: TRBJ1-5
abundance: .
v_gene: TRBV27
CDR3nt: TGTGCCAGCAGTTCCATCGACAGGGGGAGCAATCAGCCCCAGCATTTT
CDR3aa: CASSSIDRGSNQPQHF

d_gene: TRBD2
j_gene: TRBJ2-7
abundance: .
v_gene: TRBV9
CDR3nt: TGTGCCAGCAGCGACGGGACTAGCGGTTACGAGCAGTACTTC
CDR3aa: CASSDGTSGYEQYF

d_gene: .
j_gene: TRBJ2-2
abundance: .
v_gene: TRBV12-5
CDR3nt: TGTGCTAATGATGGCGGTACACCGAACACCGGGGAGCTGTTTTTT
CDR3aa: CANDGGTPNTGELFF

d_gene: TRBD1
j_gene: TRBJ1-1
abundance: .
v_gene: TRBV30
CDR3nt: TGTGCCGGCCTACAGGGGGCGGATGTGGAGGCTTTCTTT
CDR3aa: CAGLQGADVEAFF

d_gene: TRBD1
j_gene: TRBJ2-7
abundance: medium-sized
v_gene: TRBV2
CDR3nt: TGTGCCAGCAGTGAAGGGACAGGGCTTGGCCACGAGCAGTACTTC
CDR3aa: CASSEGTGLGHEQYF

d_gene: .
j_gene: TRBJ1-3
abundance: .
v_gene: TRBV30
CDR3nt: TGTGCCTGGGCCTATCGGGGAAACACCATATATTTT
CDR3aa: CAWAYRGNTIYF

d_gene: .
j_gene: TRBJ1-2
abundance: .
v_gene: TRBV4-1
CDR3nt: TGCGCCAGCAGCCATGACTCTGCCTTGTTTAACTATGGCTACACCTTC
CDR3aa: CASSHDSALFNYGYTF